These 31 T cell receptor beta chains were sequenced from one sample in a study of T cells after yellow fever vaccination. A single record per CDR3 protein comes from TCRdb applying MiXCR to the 5' RACE reads. The table shows 200,000 to 250,000 distinct CDR3 sequences, with about 3% occurring only once. The specimen comprised CD4+ T cells sorted from PBMCs, sampled 10 days after the yellow fever booster vaccination. The receptors here all came from a man in his late teens or twenties who received the YFV17D yellow fever vaccine.

The V and J genes are TRBV3-1 and TRBJ1-1; D gene unclear. This CDR3 region has 16 residues. Per the germline V gene, CDR1 is LGHDT and CDR2 is YNNKEL (reference sequence). Trimming pared 6 bases from V and 3 bases from J, leaving 20 bases between. The CDR3, as DNA: TGTGCCAGCAGACAAATGCCCACGGCGGCGGACACTGAAGCTTTCTTT. It encodes CASRQMPTAADTEAFF. The variable domain in full, with the rest retrieved from reference TRBV3-1 and TRBJ1-1, is DTAVSQTPKYLVTQMGNDKSIKCEQNLGHDTMYWYKQDSKKFLKIMFSYNNKELIINETVPNRFSPKSPDKAHLNLHINSLELGDSAVYFCASRQMPTAADTEAFFGQGTRLTVV.

This clonotype appeared many times. V gene TRBV7-9 combines with J gene TRBJ1-2, with D perhaps TRBD1 (6 bases). CDR3 size: 14 residues. Trimming took 3 bases from V and 8 from J, leaving 16 bases between them. CDR1 SEHNR and CDR2 FQNEAQ come from the germline V gene (reference sequence). The CDR3 nucleotides read TGTGCCAGCAGCTTCGCGAGGGGGTCAGGGGGCTACACCTTC. Amino acids: CASSFARGSGGYTF.

This clonotype was seen repeatedly, ten times or more. The chain is built from TRBV5-1 and TRBJ2-1; the D gene is possibly TRBD2 (6 bases). From germline, CDR1 is SGHRS and CDR2 YFSETQ. The CDR3 runs 16 residues. Trimming took off 4 bases at V and 5 bases at J, with 19 bases between the two ends. The DNA of the CDR3 is TGCGCCAGCAGCCCGGGTGGGGCGGGGTCCCACAATGAGCAGTTCTTC. Translation gives CASSPGGAGSHNEQFF.

The V call is TRBV20-1, the J call TRBJ2-4; tentatively, D is TRBD1 (5 bases). V was cut by 5 bases and J by 0 bases, with 23 bases left in between. The CDR3 has 18 residues. The V gene's germline CDR1 is DFQATT and CDR2 SNEGSKA (reference sequence). The CDR3 bases are TGCAGTGCTGCAAGTCGCGAGGTCGGCAGGGAAGCCAAAAACATTCAGTACTTC. This sequence encodes CSAASREVGREAKNIQYF.

This clonotype was found many times. The chain recombines TRBV5-1 with TRBJ1-2, with D possibly matching TRBD1 (5 bases). The CDR3 totals 15 residues. The germline V and J ends were trimmed by 6 bases and 5 bases, with 20 bases remaining between them. CDR1 is SGHRS, CDR2 YFSETQ, per germline. The CDR3 is CASKMSGTEGYGYTF. The DNA for the CDR3 is TGCGCCAGCAAGATGTCCGGGACGGAGGGTTATGGCTACACCTTC.

At least ten counts were recorded for this clonotype. The chain couples TRBV12-3 or TRBV12-4 to TRBJ2-7; D call uncertain. The CDR3 sequence is 12 residues long. V lost 3 bases and J 2 bases, leaving 5 bases between the germline ends. The CDR3 loop is CASSFPTYEQYF. Written as DNA, the CDR3 is TGTGCCAGCAGTTTTCCCACCTACGAGCAGTACTTC.

CDR3 loop: CASSQSRQMNTEAFF. CDR3 coding DNA: TGTGCCAGCAGCCAATCCAGACAGATGAACACTGAAGCTTTCTTT. The chain is built from TRBV16 and TRBJ1-1, with D possibly being TRBD1 (5 bases). Trimming left V 0 bases short and J 0 bases short, with 8 bases between. Germline CDR1 and CDR2: KGHSY and FQNENV. The CDR3 totals 15 residues.

The J gene is TRBJ2-6, the V gene TRBV10-3; D unresolved. CDR3 size: 15 residues. V was clipped by 9 bases and J by 0 bases, with 12 bases between them. Per the germline V gene, CDR1 is ENHRY and CDR2 is SYGVKD. The CDR3 spells CAMSTVSSGANVLTF. Written as DNA, the CDR3 is TGTGCCATGAGTACAGTGTCCTCTGGGGCCAACGTCCTGACTTTC.

This clonotype was seen a handful of times. The V call is TRBV12-3 or TRBV12-4, the J call TRBJ1-6; D possibly corresponds to TRBD1 (5 bases). The V and J ends lost 7 bases and 1 base respectively, with 11 bases between them. CDR3 length equals 15 residues. CDR3 DNA: TGTGCCAGCAAGGGGAAGGGGTCCTATAATTCACCCCTCCACTTT. Encoded protein: CASKGKGSYNSPLHF.

The V and J genes are TRBV5-8 and TRBJ2-1; TRBD2 is a possible D gene (6 bases). Germline assignment: CDR1 SGHTS and CDR2 YDEGEE. V shed 3 bases and J shed 10 bases, with 14 bases lying between them. The CDR3 extends over 13 amino acids. CDR3 loop: CASSSQTRGEQFF. DNA for the CDR3: TGTGCCAGCAGCTCTCAGACCCGGGGGGAGCAGTTCTTC. Drawing the rest from reference TRBV5-8 and TRBJ2-1, the complete variable domain is EAGVTQSPTHLIKTRGQQATLRCSPISGHTSVYWYQQALGLGLQFLLWYDEGEERNRGNFPPRFSGRQFPNYSSELNVNALELEDSALYLCASSSQTRGEQFFGPGTRLTVL.

This clonotype was seen many times. The rearrangement links TRBV18 to TRBJ1-1; tentative D call: TRBD1 (5 bases). Germline loops: CDR1 KGHSH, CDR2 LQKENI. There are 13 residues in the CDR3. V was trimmed by 6 bases and J by 3 bases, leaving 11 bases between them. Here the CDR3 DNA reads TGTGCCAGCTCTCAGGGAGGAGACACTGAAGCTTTCTTT. It specifies CASSQGGDTEAFF.

A few counts support this clonotype. This rearrangement joins TRBV6-2 or TRBV6-3 to TRBJ1-1; 10 nucleotides line up with TRBD1. Losses at the gene ends were 7 bases for V and 9 bases for J; bases not matched to a gene: 14. Per the germline V gene, CDR1 is MNHEY and CDR2 is SVGEGT. The CDR3 spans 15 residues. The CDR3 protein is CASTRPGQGDPKAFF. CDR3 DNA: TGTGCCAGCACTCGACCAGGACAGGGGGATCCCAAAGCTTTCTTT.

In its sample, this clonotype was seen a few times. J is TRBJ2-6 and V is TRBV12-3 or TRBV12-4; a weak D match, TRBD2 (5 bases). CDR3 length equals 14 residues. Trimming pared 7 bases from V and 1 base from J, leaving 8 bases between. The CDR3 here is CASTRGSGANVLTF. The CDR3 nucleotides are TGTGCCAGCACCCGCGGGTCTGGGGCCAACGTCCTGACTTTC.

This clonotype was recorded at least ten times. This rearrangement joins TRBV10-3 to TRBJ2-3; D is possibly TRBD1 or TRBD2 (5 bases each). The V gene lost 6 bases and the J gene lost 4 bases, with 17 bases spanning the gap. Per the germline V gene, CDR1 is ENHRY and CDR2 is SYGVKD. The CDR3 has 15 amino acids. CDR3 protein: CAISGEGWRADTQYF. The CDR3 DNA reads as TGTGCCATCAGCGGTGAGGGGTGGCGGGCAGATACGCAGTATTTT.

This clonotype was counted ten times or more. This chain uses TRBV5-5 with TRBJ2-5, with 11 nucleotides matching TRBD2. V shed 4 bases and J 4 bases; nucleotides not matched to a gene: 6. Germline CDR1 reads SGHKS; CDR2 reads YYEKEE (reference sequence). The CDR3 length is 15 residues. DNA of the CDR3: TGTGCCAGCAGCCAGGGACTAGCGGTAGGAGAGACCCAGTACTTC. Amino acids: CASSQGLAVGETQYF.

This clonotype occurred a few times. The V and J genes are TRBV20-1 and TRBJ2-3; D unresolved. This CDR3 contains 14 residues. Per the germline V gene, CDR1 is DFQATT and CDR2 is SNEGSKA (reference sequence). Trimming took off 3 bases at V and 3 bases at J, with 13 bases between the two ends. The CDR3 DNA follows: TGCAGTGCTAGTAACCCACTAAAAACAGATACGCAGTATTTT. Amino acid sequence: CSASNPLKTDTQYF.

This chain connects TRBV6-2 or TRBV6-3 to TRBJ1-4, with 7 bases identical to TRBD1. Germline V gene lookup returns CDR1 MNHEY and CDR2 SVGEGT. The CDR3 length is 20 residues. With 5 bases clipped from V and 0 bases from J, the junction kept 18 bases outside the gene matches. The chain's CDR3 is CASSNTLGQPILATNEKLFF. The CDR3 DNA sequence: TGTGCCAGCAGTAACACCCTGGGACAGCCGATTCTTGCAACTAATGAAAAACTGTTTTTT.

The genes are TRBV6-5 and TRBJ1-1; D unresolved. The CDR3 covers 13 residues. The V and J ends lost 2 bases and 6 bases respectively, with 10 bases between them. The germline gives CDR1 MNHEY, CDR2 SVGAGI. The CDR3 DNA reads TGTGCCAGCAGTTACAGGGTCTGGGCTGAAGCTTTCTTT. Translating it yields CASSYRVWAEAFF.

The chain uses TRBV5-1 and TRBJ2-2, with a weak D call TRBD2 (6 bases). V was trimmed by 2 bases and J by 7 bases, leaving 15 bases between them. The CDR3 runs to 15 residues. The germline V gene has CDR1 SGHRS and CDR2 YFSETQ. The CDR3 bases are TGCGCCAGCAGCTTAGGAGGGGTGCGTGACGGGGAGCTGTTTTTT. Its translation is CASSLGGVRDGELFF.

The rearrangement uses TRBV5-1 and TRBJ1-2; 10 bases match TRBD1. The CDR3 runs 14 residues. Germline V lookup: CDR1 SGHRS, CDR2 YFSETQ. V gave up 3 bases and J gave up 6 bases; unmatched junction bases: 5. This CDR3 reads CASSSTGGFDGYTF. The DNA of the CDR3 is TGCGCCAGCAGCTCGACAGGGGGCTTTGATGGCTACACCTTC.

J is TRBJ1-5 and V is TRBV6-5; tentatively, D is TRBD1 (6 bases). This CDR3 is 16 amino acids long. V lost 6 bases and J lost 6, with 21 bases in between. The germline gives CDR1 MNHEY, CDR2 SVGAGI. The chain's CDR3 is CASRKGSGTNSQPQHF. In DNA form, the CDR3 reads TGTGCCAGCAGAAAGGGAAGCGGGACAAATTCTCAGCCCCAGCATTTT.

At least ten counts were recorded for this clonotype. The CDR3 spells CASSLLSATEQYV. CDR3 in DNA: TGCGCCAGCAGCTTGCTAAGTGCTACCGAGCAGTACGTC. The chain joins TRBV5-1 to TRBJ2-7, with D uncertain. Trimming pared 1 base from V and 6 bases from J, leaving 11 bases between. CDR3 size: 13 residues. Germline V gene lookup returns CDR1 SGHRS and CDR2 YFSETQ.

This clonotype was observed at least ten times. The chain joins TRBV7-9 to TRBJ2-3; the D gene is possibly TRBD2 (6 bases). Trimming removed 5 bases from V and 1 base from J, with 16 bases in between. Germline loops: CDR1 SEHNR, CDR2 FQNEAQ (reference sequence). This CDR3 region has 16 residues. The CDR3 here is CASSRGKVFGTDTQYF. CDR3 in DNA: TGTGCCAGCAGCCGGGGGAAGGTGTTCGGCACAGATACGCAGTATTTT.

V usage is TRBV7-7 and J usage is TRBJ2-1; TRBD2 agrees at 10 bases. The junction had 6 bases not matched to a gene; V was cut back by 5 bases and J by 5 bases. Germline CDR1 SSHAT, CDR2 FNYEAQ (reference sequence). This CDR3 is built from 15 residues. The CDR3 spells CASSVGTSEHNEQFF. The CDR3, as DNA: TGTGCCAGCAGCGTAGGGACTAGCGAGCACAATGAGCAGTTCTTC.

The V and J genes are TRBV5-6 and TRBJ1-1; D gene uncertain. Germline V gives CDR1 SGHDT, CDR2 YYEEEE. The CDR3 spans 13 residues. Trimming took 1 base from V and 4 from J, leaving 8 bases between them. The CDR3 protein is CASSLMSGTEAFF. The CDR3 nucleotides read TGTGCCAGCAGCTTGATGTCGGGCACTGAAGCTTTCTTT.

In this sample, this clonotype turned up many times. The chain employs TRBV6-5 and TRBJ1-4; D ambiguous. This CDR3 is 13 amino acids long. V was cut by 11 bases and J by 7 bases, with 17 bases left in between. Germline V gene data show CDR1 as MNHEY and CDR2 as SVGAGI. The CDR3: CASRLGRREKLFF. CDR3 sequence (DNA): TGTGCCTCGCGGTTGGGGAGGCGTGAAAAACTGTTTTTT.

The chain's CDR3 is CASNTGQGRTGELFF. The CDR3 DNA is TGTGCCAGCAACACCGGACAGGGGAGGACCGGGGAGCTGTTTTTT. V gene TRBV7-2 combines with J gene TRBJ2-2; TRBD1 matches at 9 bases. The CDR3 extends over 15 amino acids. Trimming at V came to 7 bases and at J to 5 bases, leaving 8 bases not matched to a gene. CDR1 SGHTA and CDR2 FQGNSA come from the germline V gene.

This clonotype was recorded many times. This rearrangement joins TRBV10-3 to TRBJ1-2; D is ambiguous. The V gene lost 4 bases and the J gene lost 2 bases, with 5 bases spanning the gap. The V gene's germline CDR1 is ENHRY and CDR2 SYGVKD. This CDR3 region has 12 residues. CDR3 region: CAISGGNYGYTF. The DNA for the CDR3 is TGTGCCATCAGTGGAGGGAACTATGGCTACACCTTC.

This clonotype was observed a few times. The genes are TRBV7-3 and TRBJ1-1; weak D call: TRBD1 (6 bases). CDR3 length: 15 amino acids. V gave up 4 bases and J gave up 3 bases, with 15 bases separating them. CDR1 SGHTA and CDR2 FQGTGA come from the germline V gene. CDR3 in DNA: TGTGCCAGCAGCTCCCATCCAGGGGTTGACACTGAAGCTTTCTTT. Translating gives CASSSHPGVDTEAFF.

The V call is TRBV9, the J call TRBJ2-1; no firm D call. Germline V gene lookup returns CDR1 SGDLS and CDR2 YYNGEE. V lost 0 bases, J lost 8 bases, and 9 bases lay in between. CDR3 length equals 13 residues. CDR3: CASSVDSEHEQFF. CDR3 coding DNA: TGTGCCAGCAGCGTAGATTCAGAACATGAGCAGTTCTTC.

V gene TRBV12-3 or TRBV12-4 combines with J gene TRBJ2-2; D perhaps matches TRBD1 (6 bases). Trimming removed 3 bases from V and 5 bases from J, with 13 bases in between. There are 15 residues in the CDR3. CDR3 in amino acids: CASSFYRDVTGELFF. CDR3 DNA: TGTGCCAGCAGTTTTTACAGGGACGTTACCGGGGAGCTGTTTTTT.